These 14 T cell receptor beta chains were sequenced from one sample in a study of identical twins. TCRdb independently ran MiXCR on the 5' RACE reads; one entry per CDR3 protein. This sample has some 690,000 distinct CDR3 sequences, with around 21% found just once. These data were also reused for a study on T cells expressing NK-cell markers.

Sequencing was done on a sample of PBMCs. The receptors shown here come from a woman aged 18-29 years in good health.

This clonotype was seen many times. The CDR3 nucleotides are TGTGCCATCAGTGAGTCGACCGCGGGGGGCTCGAGCACAGATACGCAGTATTTT. Its translation: CAISESTAGGSSTDTQYF. This chain links TRBV10-3 with TRBJ2-3, with TRBD2 matching 8 bases. The V gene's germline CDR1 is ENHRY and CDR2 SYGVKD. The CDR3 is made up of 18 amino acids. Unmatched junction bases numbered 8, after V lost 0 bases and J lost 0 bases.

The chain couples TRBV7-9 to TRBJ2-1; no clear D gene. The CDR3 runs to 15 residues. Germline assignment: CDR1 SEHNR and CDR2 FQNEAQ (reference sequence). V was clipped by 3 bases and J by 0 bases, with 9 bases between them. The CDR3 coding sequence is TGTGCCAGCAGCTTCCTGCCGAGCTCCTACAATGAGCAGTTCTTC. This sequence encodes CASSFLPSSYNEQFF.

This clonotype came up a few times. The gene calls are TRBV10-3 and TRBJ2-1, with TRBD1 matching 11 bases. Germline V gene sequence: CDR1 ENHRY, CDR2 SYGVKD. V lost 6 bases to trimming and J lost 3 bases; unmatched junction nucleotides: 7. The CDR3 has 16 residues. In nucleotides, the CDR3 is TGTGCCATCAGCGGGGTTGGGACAGGGGGCTACAATGAGCAGTTCTTC. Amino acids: CAISGVGTGGYNEQFF.

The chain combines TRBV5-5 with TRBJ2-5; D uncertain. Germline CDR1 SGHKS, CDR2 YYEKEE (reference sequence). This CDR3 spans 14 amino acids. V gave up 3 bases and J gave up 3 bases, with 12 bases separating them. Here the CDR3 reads CASSSRPRKETQYF. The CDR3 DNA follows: TGTGCCAGCAGCTCCCGGCCGCGAAAAGAGACCCAGTACTTC.

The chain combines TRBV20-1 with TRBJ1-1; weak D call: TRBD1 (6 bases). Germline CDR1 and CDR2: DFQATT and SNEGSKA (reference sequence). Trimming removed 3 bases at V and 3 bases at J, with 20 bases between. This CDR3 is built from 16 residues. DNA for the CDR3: TGCAGTGCTAGGAAGGGGGAAGGAAGGCTGTACACTGAAGCTTTCTTT. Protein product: CSARKGEGRLYTEAFF.

The CDR3 DNA is TGTGCCAGCCAGGGACTCGGCTACGAGCAGTACTTC. This codes for CASQGLGYEQYF. The chain couples TRBV12-3 or TRBV12-4 to TRBJ2-7; D is perhaps TRBD2 (6 bases). Trimming left V 8 bases short and J 3 bases short, with 11 bases between. This CDR3 has 12 residues.

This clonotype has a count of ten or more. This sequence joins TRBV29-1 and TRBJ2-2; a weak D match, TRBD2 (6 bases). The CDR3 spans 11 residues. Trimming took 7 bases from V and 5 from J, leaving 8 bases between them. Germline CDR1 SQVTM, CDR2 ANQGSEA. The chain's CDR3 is CSAGRTGELFF. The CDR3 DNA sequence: TGCAGCGCAGGGAGGACCGGGGAGCTGTTTTTT.

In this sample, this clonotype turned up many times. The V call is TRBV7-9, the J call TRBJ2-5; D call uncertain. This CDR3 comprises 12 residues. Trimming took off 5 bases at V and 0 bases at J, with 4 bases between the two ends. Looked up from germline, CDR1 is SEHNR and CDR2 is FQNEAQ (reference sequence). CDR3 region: CASSQHQETQYF. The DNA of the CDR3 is TGTGCCAGCAGCCAGCACCAAGAGACCCAGTACTTC.

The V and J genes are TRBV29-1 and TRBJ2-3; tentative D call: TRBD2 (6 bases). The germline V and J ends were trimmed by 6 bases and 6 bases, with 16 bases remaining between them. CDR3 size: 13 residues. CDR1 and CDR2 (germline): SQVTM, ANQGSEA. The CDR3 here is CSVEGTGGDTQYF. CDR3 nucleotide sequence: TGCAGCGTGGAGGGGACTGGGGGGGATACGCAGTATTTT.

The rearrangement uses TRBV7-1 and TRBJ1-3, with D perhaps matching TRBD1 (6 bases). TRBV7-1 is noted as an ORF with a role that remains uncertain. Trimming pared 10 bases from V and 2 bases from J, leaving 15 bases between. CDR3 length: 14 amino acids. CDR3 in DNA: TGTGCCATGGGCCCCGGGGGGCCTGGAAACACCATATATTTT. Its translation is CAMGPGGPGNTIYF.

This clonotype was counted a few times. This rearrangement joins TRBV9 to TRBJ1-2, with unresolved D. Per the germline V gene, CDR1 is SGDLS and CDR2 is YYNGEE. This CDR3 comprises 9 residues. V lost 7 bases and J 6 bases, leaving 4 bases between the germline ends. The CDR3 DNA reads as TGTGCCAGCGGAAATGGCTACACCTTC. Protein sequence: CASGNGYTF.

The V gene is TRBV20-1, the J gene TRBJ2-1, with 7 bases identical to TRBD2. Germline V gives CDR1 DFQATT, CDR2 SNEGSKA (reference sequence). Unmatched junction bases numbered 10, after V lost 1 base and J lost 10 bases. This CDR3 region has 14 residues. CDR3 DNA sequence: TGCAGTGCTAGAGTTTCGGCGGGAGTCAGGGAGCAGTTCTTC. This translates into CSARVSAGVREQFF.

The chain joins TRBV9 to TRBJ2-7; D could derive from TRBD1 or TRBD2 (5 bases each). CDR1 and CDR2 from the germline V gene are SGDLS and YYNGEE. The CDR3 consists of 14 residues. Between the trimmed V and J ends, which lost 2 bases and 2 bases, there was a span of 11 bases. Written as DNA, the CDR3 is TGTGCCAGCAGCGTGGGGGAGAGAACCTACGAGCAGTACTTC. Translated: CASSVGERTYEQYF.

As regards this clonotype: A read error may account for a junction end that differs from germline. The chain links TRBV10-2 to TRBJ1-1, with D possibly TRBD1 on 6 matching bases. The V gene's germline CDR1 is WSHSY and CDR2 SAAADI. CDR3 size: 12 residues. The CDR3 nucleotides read TGCGCCAGCAGTGAGACGGGGGCTGAGGCTTTCTTT. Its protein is CASSETGAEAFF.